The T cell receptor (beta chain) under discussion was sequenced for a study of blood T cell repertoires in COVID-19. As for the study in general: Acute-phase and convalescent COVID-19 samples originated in the United States, Italy and Spain. From T cells, B-cell-depleted T cells, or PBMCs came the material, which was cDNA or gDNA.

With 4 bases removed from V and 4 bases from J, the gap between germline ends came to 11 bases. This CDR3 spans 13 amino acids. Germline CDR1 and CDR2: SGHTS and YDEGEE. Methods used by the authors: How many nucleated cells were present was estimated from reference gene primer amplification. Data came from immunoSEQ multiplex PCR; TCRdb stores just in-frame clones and leaves some out. The D gene and trimming were derived from the DNA, and the V and J assignments and clone size from that table. The table lists some 140,000 clones, around 85% of them singletons. The sample taken for sequencing was peripheral blood. This chain joins TRBV5-8 and TRBJ1-2, with no clear D. The clonotype was recovered from a woman in her sixties with acute or convalescent COVID-19. CDR3 bases: TGTGCCAGCAGCCCTGGACTGCTCTATGGCTACACCTTC. Its protein product is CASSPGLLYGYTF.